One and the same sample provided the 5 T cell receptor beta chains below, sequenced in a study of CD8+CD57+ T cells in acquired aplastic anemia. The use of genomic DNA as template underpinned the TCR beta VDJ and CDR3 profiling. Via MiXCR, TCRdb re-called the reads, giving one row per CDR3 protein. Of a few hundred thousand distinct CDR3 sequences in the sample, 82% are singletons; the top ten hold approximately 40%. Individuals selected for sequencing had exhibited CD8+CD57+ cell expansion on flow cytometry. Sample: sorted CD4+, CD8+, or CD8+CD57+ T cells (not recorded which) from PBMCs. These receptors were obtained from a human donor with aplastic anemia.

In DNA, the CDR3 is TGTGCCAGCAGTGACGGGAATCAGCCCCAGCATTTT. As protein: CASSDGNQPQHF. The V call is TRBV2, the J call TRBJ1-5; D is undetermined. The ends were cut back, 3 bases at V and 4 bases at J, with 4 bases in the middle. CDR1 SNHLY and CDR2 FYNNEI come from the germline V gene. The CDR3 runs 12 residues.

V is TRBV5-6 and J is TRBJ2-5; no reliable D call. The CDR3 is made up of 16 amino acids. Germline V gene sequence: CDR1 SGHDT, CDR2 YYEEEE. V lost 1 base and J 0 bases, leaving 13 bases between the germline ends. The CDR3 coding sequence is TGTGCCAGCAGCTTGAAGGACCTGAGCGACCAAGAGACCCAGTACTTC. Encoded protein: CASSLKDLSDQETQYF.

Concerning this clonotype: At one boundary the junction diverges from the germline segment, which might be a read error. This CDR3 reads CAGSGGSETQYF. The CDR3 DNA reads TGTGCCGGCAGCGGAGGGTCAGAGACGCAGTATTTT. The chain employs TRBV9 and TRBJ2-5; weak D call: TRBD2 (6 bases). TRBJ2-3 explains the end of the DNA better; the J call may be wrong. Germline V gene data show CDR1 as SGDLS and CDR2 as YYNGEE. The length of the CDR3 is 12 residues.

To note about this clonotype: The germline gene is not matched at one end of the junction; a read error may be the cause. The J gene is TRBJ2-5, the V gene TRBV7-8; 12 bases map to TRBD1. CDR1 is SGHVS, CDR2 FQNEAQ, per germline. CDR3 length: 14 residues. The CDR3 bases are TGTGCCAGCAGCCCGGGTCGCGGGACAGGGGGCACTCAGTTC. It yields the protein CASSPGRGTGGTQF.

Written as DNA, the CDR3 is TGTGCCAGCAGCCCTGGCCACGCCGAGCAGTACGTC. It yields the protein CASSPGHAEQYV. The genes are TRBV5-1 and TRBJ2-7; D gene uncertain. The CDR3 has 12 amino acids. Germline V gene lookup returns CDR1 SGHRS and CDR2 YFSETQ.